The next 23 T cell receptor beta chains were all read from a single sample in a study of shared clonotypes between healthy human individuals. The table came from immunoSEQ multiplex PCR; TCRdb's copy has only in-frame clones and leaves some out. The top ten clones hold nearly 25% of a sample with more than 600,000 clones, 92% of them seen once. CD45RO-negative cells were positively selected for CCR7, leaving out terminally differentiated effector memory CD45RA+ cells. Sequencing input: naive CD8+ T cells sorted from blood. These receptors all come from a man aged 25-45 years in good health.

The chain combines TRBV11-2 with TRBJ2-1, with a tentative D call TRBD2 (5 bases). Between the trimmed V and J ends, which lost 5 bases and 6 bases, there was a span of 17 bases. There are 15 residues in the CDR3. CDR1 and CDR2 (germline): SGHAT, FQNNGV. CDR3: CASSDPASGSNEQFF. Here the CDR3 DNA reads TGTGCCAGCAGCGACCCGGCGAGCGGAAGCAATGAGCAGTTCTTC.

The chain employs TRBV4-3 and TRBJ2-1; TRBD2 matches at 10 bases. Germline CDR1 is LGHNA and CDR2 is YSLEER. The CDR3 totals 16 residues. V dropped 3 bases and J dropped 4; count of bases not matched to a gene: 6. The CDR3 region is CASSQETSGTYNEQFF. In nucleotides, the CDR3 is TGCGCCAGCAGCCAGGAAACTAGCGGGACATACAATGAGCAGTTCTTC.

This clone appeared once. The gene calls are TRBV9 and TRBJ1-1; D is uncertain. The germline CDR1 and CDR2 sequences are SGDLS and YYNGEE. The CDR3 extends over 13 amino acids. V shed 0 bases and J shed 5 bases, with 8 bases lying between them. In DNA form, the CDR3 reads TGTGCCAGCAGCGTAGGGTTCGGGACTGAAGCTTTCTTT. Encoded protein: CASSVGFGTEAFF. Supplemented by reference TRBV9 and TRBJ1-1, the full variable domain reads DSGVTQTPKHLITATGQRVTLRCSPRSGDLSVYWYQQSLDQGLQFLIQYYNGEERAKGNILERFSAQQFPDLHSELNLSSLELGDSALYFCASSVGFGTEAFFGQGTRLTVV.

The V call is TRBV27, the J call TRBJ2-1; 8 bases are a match to TRBD2. The J segment lost 7 bases and the V segment lost 7 bases, leaving 0 bases of the junction unmatched. Germline CDR1 and CDR2: MNHEY and SMNVEV (reference sequence). This CDR3 has 11 amino acids. The CDR3 protein is CASTSGNEQFF. The CDR3 DNA follows: TGTGCCAGCACTAGCGGGAATGAGCAGTTCTTC.

The V gene is TRBV11-2, the J gene TRBJ1-2; D perhaps matches TRBD1 (6 bases). This CDR3 contains 13 residues. Germline CDR1 is SGHAT and CDR2 is FQNNGV. V was clipped by 1 base and J by 8 bases, with 11 bases between them. CDR3 sequence (DNA): TGTGCCAGCAGCTTAGGGGACAACGGAGGCTACACCTTC. Residues: CASSLGDNGGYTF.

V and J are TRBV5-6 and TRBJ1-1; no firm D call. CDR1 is SGHDT, CDR2 YYEEEE, per germline. Trimming left V 6 bases short and J 3 bases short, with 15 bases between. The CDR3 loop spans 14 amino acids. The CDR3 DNA reads TGTGCCAGCAACAGCCCTTGGCGGGACACTGAAGCTTTCTTT. Amino acid sequence: CASNSPWRDTEAFF.

This chain connects TRBV2 to TRBJ2-7, with D uncertain. CDR1 and CDR2 (germline): SNHLY, FYNNEI. The CDR3 is 10 residues long. Trimming left V 4 bases short and J 5 bases short, with 3 bases between. The CDR3 coding sequence is TGTGCCAGCAGTGCCCACGAGCAGTACTTC. This gives the protein CASSAHEQYF. Filled out from reference TRBV2 and TRBJ2-7, the complete variable domain reads EPEVTQTPSHQVTQMGQEVILRCVPISNHLYFYWYRQILGQKVEFLVSFYNNEISEKSEIFDDQFSVERPDGSNFTLKIRSTKLEDSAMYFCASSAHEQYFGPGTRLTVT.

The rearrangement uses TRBV29-1 and TRBJ2-1, with a tentative D call TRBD2 (6 bases). CDR1 SQVTM and CDR2 ANQGSEA come from the germline V gene. There are 15 residues in the CDR3. The V gene lost 1 base and the J gene lost 0 bases, with 10 bases spanning the gap. CDR3 protein: CSVEGQAGSYNEQFF. As DNA, the CDR3 is TGCAGCGTTGAAGGGCAAGCGGGCTCCTACAATGAGCAGTTCTTC.

The V call is TRBV2, the J call TRBJ2-7; 8 bases are shared with TRBD1. Germline CDR1 SNHLY, CDR2 FYNNEI. The CDR3 length is 19 residues. V was clipped by 0 bases and J by 5 bases; unmatched bases: 18. The CDR3 is CASSEALLQSQTGADEQYF. CDR3 nucleotides: TGTGCCAGCAGTGAAGCACTTCTCCAGAGTCAGACAGGGGCAGACGAGCAGTACTTC.

The chain has TRBV6-1 and TRBJ2-7; no firm D call. CDR1 is MNHNS and CDR2 is SASEGT in the germline V gene. V lost 5 bases to trimming and J lost 0 bases, with 14 bases between them. The CDR3 totals 15 residues. The CDR3 nucleotides are TGTGCCAGCAGTCCCCCCGCGGCTCCCTCCTACGAGCAGTACTTC. Encoded protein: CASSPPAAPSYEQYF.

This clone was found once. The gene calls are TRBV2 and TRBJ2-1; maybe TRBD2 (6 bases). The CDR3 loop spans 17 amino acids. Germline assignment: CDR1 SNHLY and CDR2 FYNNEI. V lost 6 bases to trimming and J lost 0 bases, with 18 bases between them. The CDR3 region is CASRAPRDFRSYNEQFF. CDR3 nucleotides: TGTGCCAGCAGGGCCCCCCGGGACTTTCGCTCCTACAATGAGCAGTTCTTC.

This chain joins TRBV7-9 and TRBJ2-1; tentative D call: TRBD2 (6 bases). The CDR3 extends over 19 amino acids. In germline, CDR1 is SEHNR, CDR2 FQNEAQ (reference sequence). V gave up 1 base and J gave up 2 bases, with 21 bases separating them. CDR3 region: CASSLGRDPRDSTYNEQFF. CDR3 bases: TGTGCCAGCAGCTTAGGGCGGGACCCGCGGGATAGCACCTACAATGAGCAGTTCTTC.

A word on this clone: Other nucleotide sequences from this sample produce the same CDR3. The chain uses TRBV7-9 and TRBJ2-1; D is unresolved. The germline V gene has CDR1 SEHNR and CDR2 FQNEAQ (reference sequence). The CDR3 is 13 amino acids. Trimming took 0 bases from V and 2 from J, leaving 2 bases between them. CDR3 in amino acids: CASSLAPYNEQFF. CDR3 bases: TGTGCCAGCAGCTTAGCCCCCTACAATGAGCAGTTCTTC. Together with reference TRBV7-9 and TRBJ2-1, the CDR3 gives the full variable domain: DTGVSQNPRHKITKRGQNVTFRCDPISEHNRLYWYRQTLGQGPEFLTYFQNEAQLEKSRLLSDRFSAERPKGSFSTLEIQRTEQGDSAMYLCASSLAPYNEQFFGPGTRLTVL.

The J gene is TRBJ1-2, the V gene TRBV10-2; no definite D call. Germline CDR1 and CDR2: WSHSY and SAAADI. V lost 4 bases and J lost 0, with 9 bases in between. The CDR3 is 14 amino acids. For the CDR3, the DNA is TGCGCCAGCAGTGTTTTACCGACTAACTATGGCTACACCTTC. The encoded protein is CASSVLPTNYGYTF.

The J gene is TRBJ1-1, the V gene TRBV9, with D tentatively TRBD1 (6 bases). V dropped 3 bases and J dropped 4 bases, with 16 bases sitting between them. This CDR3 spans 15 amino acids. Germline lookup yields CDR1 SGDLS and CDR2 YYNGEE. The CDR3 protein is CASSGRSGGGTEAFF. CDR3 coding DNA: TGTGCCAGCAGCGGGAGATCGGGGGGCGGCACTGAAGCTTTCTTT.

V and J are TRBV7-2 and TRBJ2-7, with D maybe TRBD2 (5 bases). The ends were cut back, 5 bases at V and 5 bases at J, with 19 bases in the middle. Germline-derived CDR1 and CDR2 are SGHTA and FQGNSA. The CDR3 is made up of 15 amino acids. The CDR3 region is CASSPLGLAGHEQYF. The CDR3 nucleotides are TGTGCCAGCAGCCCCCTCGGTCTCGCGGGCCACGAGCAGTACTTC.

The V call is TRBV7-8, the J call TRBJ1-2; D gene unclear. The germline V and J ends were trimmed by 1 base and 2 bases, with 8 bases remaining between them. This CDR3 region has 14 residues. CDR1 is SGHVS, CDR2 FQNEAQ, per germline. CDR3 coding DNA: TGTGCCAGCAGCTTAGTAGGTCAGAACTATGGCTACACCTTC. Translated: CASSLVGQNYGYTF.

The CDR3 region is CASSPEGSGANVLTF. CDR3 DNA sequence: TGTGCCAGCAGCCCCGAGGGTTCTGGGGCCAACGTCCTGACTTTC. This chain links TRBV5-4 with TRBJ2-6, with D possibly TRBD2 on 5 matching bases. V was trimmed by 4 bases and J by 1 base, leaving 9 bases between them. The length of the CDR3 is 15 residues. Germline V lookup: CDR1 SGHNT, CDR2 YYREEE (reference sequence).

This chain links TRBV5-1 with TRBJ2-2; no reliable D call. The CDR3 runs 17 residues. Per germline, CDR1 SGHRS and CDR2 YFSETQ. Trimming shortened V by 1 base and J by 5 bases, and 18 bases separated the two germline ends. This CDR3 is CASSLSPLQRPTGELFF. As DNA, the CDR3 is TGCGCCAGCAGCTTGAGCCCTCTTCAGAGACCGACCGGGGAGCTGTTTTTT.

This clone occurred once. The V and J genes are TRBV5-4 and TRBJ2-3; D gene unclear. The germline V gene encodes CDR1 SGHNT and CDR2 YYREEE (reference sequence). Deletions cut 4 bases from V and 4 bases from J, with 10 bases between. The CDR3 runs to 13 residues. CDR3 region: CASSVTEADTQYF. CDR3 coding DNA: TGTGCCAGCAGCGTGACTGAGGCAGATACGCAGTATTTT.

The rearrangement joins TRBV27 to TRBJ2-7; D possibly corresponds to TRBD2 (6 bases). V was cut by 2 bases and J by 7 bases, with 21 bases left in between. The CDR3 length is 16 residues. The germline CDR1 and CDR2 sequences are MNHEY and SMNVEV (reference sequence). This chain's CDR3 is CASSLTAGSLRGEQYF. The DNA for the CDR3 is TGTGCCAGCAGTTTAACAGCCGGGAGCCTTCGTGGGGAGCAGTACTTC.

The J gene is TRBJ2-7, the V gene TRBV29-1; 8 bases are shared with TRBD1. This CDR3 is built from 13 residues. The germline V gene has CDR1 SQVTM and CDR2 ANQGSEA. The V segment lost 4 bases and the J segment 2 bases; nucleotides outside the gene matches: 4. The CDR3 coding sequence is TGCAGCGTTGTTTACAGGGGGACCTACGAGCAGTACTTC. Protein: CSVVYRGTYEQYF.

J is TRBJ2-3 and V is TRBV5-1; maybe TRBD1 (6 bases). Trimming shortened V by 0 bases and J by 2 bases, and 10 bases separated the two germline ends. Germline V lookup: CDR1 SGHRS, CDR2 YFSETQ. The CDR3 sequence is 15 residues long. The CDR3 sequence: CASSLDRVDTDTQYF. The CDR3 DNA reads TGCGCCAGCAGCTTGGACAGGGTTGACACAGATACGCAGTATTTT. Supplemented by reference TRBV5-1 and TRBJ2-3, the full variable domain reads KAGVTQTPRYLIKTRGQQVTLSCSPISGHRSVSWYQQTPGQGLQFLFEYFSETQRNKGNFPGRFSGRQFSNSRSEMNVSTLELGDSALYLCASSLDRVDTDTQYFGPGTRLTVL.